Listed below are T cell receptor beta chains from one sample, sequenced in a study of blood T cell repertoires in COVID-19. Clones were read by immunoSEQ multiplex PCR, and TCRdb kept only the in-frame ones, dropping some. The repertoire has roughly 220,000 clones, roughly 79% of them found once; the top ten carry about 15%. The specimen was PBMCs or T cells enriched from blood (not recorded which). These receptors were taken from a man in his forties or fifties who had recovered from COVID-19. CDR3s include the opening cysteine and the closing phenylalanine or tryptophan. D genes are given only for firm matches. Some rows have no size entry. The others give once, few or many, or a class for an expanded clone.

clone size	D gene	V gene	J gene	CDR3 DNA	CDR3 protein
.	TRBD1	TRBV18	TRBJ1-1	TGTGCCAGCTCCCGACAGGGGGCCTGGACTGAAGCTTTCTTT	CASSRQGAWTEAFF
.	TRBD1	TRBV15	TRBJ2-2	TGTGCCACCAGCGGCTTTACGGGACAGGTGTCCACCGGGGAGCTGTTTTTT	CATSGFTGQVSTGELFF
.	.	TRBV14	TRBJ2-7	TGTGCCAGCAGCCAAAGGGAGATCTCCTACGAGCAGTACTTC	CASSQREISYEQYF
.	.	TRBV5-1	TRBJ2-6	TGCGCCAGCAGCACGTTACAGGACTCTGGGGCCAACGTCCTGACTTTC	CASSTLQDSGANVLTF
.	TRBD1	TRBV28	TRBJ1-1	TGTGCCAGCAGTTTGATAGGGACAGGGCTCGGTGAAGCTTTCTTT	CASSLIGTGLGEAFF
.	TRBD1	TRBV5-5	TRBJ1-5	TGTGCCAGCAGCTTGGGGTCTGGAACAGGGGGTCAGCCCCAGCATTTT	CASSLGSGTGGQPQHF
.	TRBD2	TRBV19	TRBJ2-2	TGTGCCAGTAGTCCGGGACTAGCGTCACACACCGGGGAGCTGTTTTTT	CASSPGLASHTGELFF
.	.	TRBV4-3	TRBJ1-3	TGCGCCAGCAGCCAAGTGTATGGGCTCTCTGGAAACACCATATATTTT	CASSQVYGLSGNTIYF
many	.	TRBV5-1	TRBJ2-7	TGCGCCAGCAGCCAGACCGAGGCCTACGAGCAGTACTTC	CASSQTEAYEQYF
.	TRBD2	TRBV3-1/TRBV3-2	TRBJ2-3	TGTGCCAGCAGCCAAGACGGCGGGGTCGGGACTAGCGGTTCCGATACGCAGTATTTT	CASSQDGGVGTSGSDTQYF
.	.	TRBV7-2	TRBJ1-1	TGTGCCAGCAGCTTAAGGCAGGGTGATACTGAAGCTTTCTTT	CASSLRQGDTEAFF
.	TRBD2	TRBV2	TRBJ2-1	TGTGCCAGCAGCGCACCGGGACTAGCGGGAGGGCGTGAGCAGTTCTTC	CASSAPGLAGGREQFF
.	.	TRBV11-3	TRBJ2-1	TGTGCCAGCAGCTTAGGAGAGGGGAGAGGGGACTCCCACAATGAGCAGTTCTTC	CASSLGEGRGDSHNEQFF
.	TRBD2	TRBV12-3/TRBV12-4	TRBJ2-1	TGTGCCAGCACTACTAGCGGGAGTCTAAGGTTCTTC	CASTTSGSLRFF
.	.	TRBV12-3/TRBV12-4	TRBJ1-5	TGTGCCAGCAGTGCCGGGACAAAAACCCCCCAGCATTTT	CASSAGTKTPQHF
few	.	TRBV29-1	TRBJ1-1	TGCAGCGTCCCCAGTGGTGGGAACACTGAAGCTTTCTTT	CSVPSGGNTEAFF
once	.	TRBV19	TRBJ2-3	TGTGCCAGTAGCGGGACTGGCTATACGCAGTATTTT	CASSGTGYTQYF
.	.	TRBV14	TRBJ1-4	TGTGCCAGCAGCCCCCGGAGGGGTGGCGAAAAACTGTTTTTT	CASSPRRGGEKLFF